This is a list of T cell receptor beta chains from one sample in a study of neurological immune-mediated disorders. TCRdb reprocessed the 5' RACE reads with MiXCR, giving one entry per CDR3 protein. The data show 60,000 to 70,000 distinct CDR3 sequences, roughly 5% seen once. The sequenced sample was PBMCs. Receptor source: a human donor with multiple sclerosis. The donor label of this sample is uncertain. The CDR3 runs from the conserved cysteine through the conserved F or W.

v_call cdr3_aa
TRBV6-5 CASRGTSTGAKDTQYF
TRBV9 CASSATGYTEAFF
TRBV24-1 CATSGRQGYQETQYF
TRBV6-5 CASSYSGGRSSGYTF
TRBV6-5 CASSLFVGSNQPQHF
TRBV5-1 CASSLDLVNTEAFF
TRBV20-1 CSALLTGANEKLFF
TRBV12-3/TRBV12-4 CASSPPGTVNYGYTF
TRBV15 CATTGDRESEQYF
TRBV20-1 CSARPTGAGNTIYF
TRBV20-1 CSARQTGGNQPQHF
TRBV20-1 CSAYQGDGYTF